This T cell receptor (beta chain) was captured in a study of T cell changes during pregnancy in multiple sclerosis. Note on this clone: This CDR3 is also generated by other DNA sequences in the sample.

Sequencing used immunoSEQ multiplex PCR; TCRdb keeps in-frame clones, though not all of them. This sample has more than 85,000 clones; more than 90% occur once, and the top ten carry about 1.3%. This receptor was taken from a female donor with multiple sclerosis, enrolled in a pregnancy study. The source material was peripheral blood, sampled in the second trimester of pregnancy.

For the CDR3, the DNA is TGTGCCAGCCGAGGTTCCTACAATGAGCAGTTCTTC. Encoded protein: CASRGSYNEQFF. V and J are TRBV28 and TRBJ2-1, with no clear D. The CDR3 spans 12 residues. Germline V CDR1 and CDR2: MDHEN, SYDVKM. V lost 8 bases and J lost 1, with 6 bases in between.